The source of this TCR beta chain is a study of blood T cell repertoires in COVID-19. Study context: Samples representing acute and convalescent COVID-19 were sourced from the United States, Italy and Spain. Nucleic acid was either cDNA or gDNA, and it came from T cells, B-cell-depleted T cells, or PBMCs.

CDR3 length equals 13 residues. V was cut by 3 bases and J by 3 bases, with 9 bases left in between. Methods used by the authors: Estimation of nucleated cell counts relied on the amplification of reference gene primers. TCRdb's table, derived via immunoSEQ multiplex PCR, lists solely in-frame clones and lacks some. V and J calls plus clone size are reproduced from that table; the DNA served to infer D and trimming. The sample holds around 250,000 clones, 88% seen once. The material sequenced was peripheral blood. The chain couples TRBV12-3 or TRBV12-4 to TRBJ2-7; possible D gene TRBD2, 6 bases. The clonotype was recovered from a human donor in a cohort sampled during active COVID-19. The chain's CDR3 is CASSLEGFYEQYF. The CDR3 DNA sequence: TGTGCCAGCAGTTTGGAGGGCTTCTACGAGCAGTACTTC.